This T cell receptor beta chain was captured in a study of response to subunit inactivated influenza vaccine. TCRdb called the RT-PCR reads again in MiXCR, with one record for every CDR3 protein. The sample includes approximately 160,000 distinct CDR3 sequences, roughly 10% of them seen just once. Study results and caveats: The authors suggested that every seasonal influenza vaccination recruits few new T cells.

This clonotype occurred many times. No antigen is known for it. The J segment lost 4 bases and the V segment lost 0 bases, leaving 8 bases of the junction unmatched. The CDR3 is made up of 18 amino acids. Per the germline V gene, CDR1 is LGHNA and CDR2 is YNFKEQ. This sequence joins TRBV4-2 and TRBJ2-1; 11 bases align to TRBD2. This receptor was identified in a man between 50 and 75 years old who received an inactivated influenza vaccine. The source was CD8+ T cells sorted from PBMCs, collected less than 30 months after vaccination. CDR3 in amino acids: CASSQDGTSGGHYNEQFF. CDR3 DNA sequence: TGTGCCAGCAGCCAAGACGGAACTAGCGGGGGCCATTACAATGAGCAGTTCTTC.